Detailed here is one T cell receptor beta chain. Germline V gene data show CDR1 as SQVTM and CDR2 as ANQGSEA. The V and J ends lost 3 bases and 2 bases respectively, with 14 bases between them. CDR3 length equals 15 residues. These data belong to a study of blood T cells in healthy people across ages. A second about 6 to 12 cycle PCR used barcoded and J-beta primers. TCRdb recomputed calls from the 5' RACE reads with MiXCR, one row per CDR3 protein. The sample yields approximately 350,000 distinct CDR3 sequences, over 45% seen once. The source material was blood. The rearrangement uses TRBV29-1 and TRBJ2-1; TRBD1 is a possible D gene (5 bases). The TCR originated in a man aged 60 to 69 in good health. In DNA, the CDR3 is TGCAGCGTTGAGAACGCCAGGGTCCCCTACAATGAGCAGTTCTTC. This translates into CSVENARVPYNEQFF.